This T cell receptor beta chain was documented in a study of blood T cells in healthy people across ages. In germline, CDR1 is LGHNA, CDR2 YSLEER. V shed 3 bases, J shed 6 bases, and the junction held 10 bases outside the gene matches. The CDR3 loop spans 16 amino acids. A second PCR of 7 to 11 cycles used a sample-barcoded 5' primer and a J-beta primer mix. TCRdb ran MiXCR on the 5' RACE reads and lists one entry per CDR3 protein. The repertoire holds hundreds of thousands of distinct CDR3 sequences, with roughly 34% as singletons. This clonotype was detected only a few times. The TCR was taken from a man between 18 and 29 years old in good health. The sequencing input was blood. The V and J genes are TRBV4-3 and TRBJ2-2, with 7 bases lining up with TRBD1. The CDR3 bases are TGCGCCAGCAGCCAGGATAGACAGGGTATCCCCGGGGAGCTGTTTTTT. Its protein is CASSQDRQGIPGELFF.